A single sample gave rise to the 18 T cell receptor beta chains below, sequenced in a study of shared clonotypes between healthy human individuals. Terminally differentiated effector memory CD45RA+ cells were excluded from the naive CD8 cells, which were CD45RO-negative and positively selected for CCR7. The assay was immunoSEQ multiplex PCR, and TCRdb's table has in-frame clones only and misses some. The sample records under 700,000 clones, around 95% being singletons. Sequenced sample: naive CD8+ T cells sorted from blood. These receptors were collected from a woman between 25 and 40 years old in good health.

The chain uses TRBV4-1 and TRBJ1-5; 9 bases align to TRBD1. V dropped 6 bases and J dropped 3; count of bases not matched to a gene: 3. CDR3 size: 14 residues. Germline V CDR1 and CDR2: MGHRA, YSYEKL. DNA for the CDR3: TGCGCCAGCAGAGGGACAGGGCCCAATCAGCCCCAGCATTTT. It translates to CASRGTGPNQPQHF.

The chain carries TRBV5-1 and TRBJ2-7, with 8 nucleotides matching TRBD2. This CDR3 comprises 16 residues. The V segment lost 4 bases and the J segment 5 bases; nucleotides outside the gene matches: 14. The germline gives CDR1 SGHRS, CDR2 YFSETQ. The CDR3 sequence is CASSEQSGTRPHEQYF. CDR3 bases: TGCGCCAGCAGCGAACAATCCGGGACTAGGCCCCACGAGCAGTACTTC. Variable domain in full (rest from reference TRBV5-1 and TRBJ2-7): KAGVTQTPRYLIKTRGQQVTLSCSPISGHRSVSWYQQTPGQGLQFLFEYFSETQRNKGNFPGRFSGRQFSNSRSEMNVSTLELGDSALYLCASSEQSGTRPHEQYFGPGTRLTVT.

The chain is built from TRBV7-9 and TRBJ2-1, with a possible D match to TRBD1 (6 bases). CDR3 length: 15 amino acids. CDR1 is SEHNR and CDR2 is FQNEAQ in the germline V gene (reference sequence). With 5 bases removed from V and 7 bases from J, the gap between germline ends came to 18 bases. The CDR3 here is CASSTQYWGRNEQFF. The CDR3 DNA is TGTGCCAGCAGCACCCAATACTGGGGGCGGAATGAGCAGTTCTTC.

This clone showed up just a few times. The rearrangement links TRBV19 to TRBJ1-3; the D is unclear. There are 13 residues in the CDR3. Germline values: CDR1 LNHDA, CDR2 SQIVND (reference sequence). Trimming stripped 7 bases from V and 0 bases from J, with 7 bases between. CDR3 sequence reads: CASTPHSGNTIYF. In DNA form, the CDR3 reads TGTGCCAGTACCCCGCACTCTGGAAACACCATATATTTT.

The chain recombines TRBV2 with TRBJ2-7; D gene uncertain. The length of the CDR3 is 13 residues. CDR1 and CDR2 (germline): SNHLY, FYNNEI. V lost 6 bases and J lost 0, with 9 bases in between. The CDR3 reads CASRARSSYEQYF. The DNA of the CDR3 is TGTGCCAGCAGGGCTCGCTCCTCCTACGAGCAGTACTTC.

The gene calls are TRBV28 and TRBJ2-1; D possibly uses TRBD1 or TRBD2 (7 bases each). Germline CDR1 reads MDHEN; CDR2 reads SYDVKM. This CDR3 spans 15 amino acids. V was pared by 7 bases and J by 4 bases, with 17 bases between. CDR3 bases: TGTGCCAGCAACCCGACAGGGAGGGGTTACAATGAGCAGTTCTTC. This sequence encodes CASNPTGRGYNEQFF. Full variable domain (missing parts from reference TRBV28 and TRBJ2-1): DVKVTQSSRYLVKRTGEKVFLECVQDMDHENMFWYRQDPGLGLRLIYFSYDVKMKEKGDIPEGYSVSREKKERFSLILESASTNQTSMYLCASNPTGRGYNEQFFGPGTRLTVL.

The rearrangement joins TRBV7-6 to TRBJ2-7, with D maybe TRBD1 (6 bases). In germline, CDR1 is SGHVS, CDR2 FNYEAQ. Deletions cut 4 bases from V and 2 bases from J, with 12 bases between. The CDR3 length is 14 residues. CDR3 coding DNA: TGTGCCAGCAGCTACCGGGACACTACCTACGAGCAGTACTTC. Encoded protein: CASSYRDTTYEQYF. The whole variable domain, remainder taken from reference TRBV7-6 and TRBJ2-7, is GAGVSQSPRYKVTKRGQDVALRCDPISGHVSLYWYRQALGQGPEFLTYFNYEAQQDKSGLPNDRFSAERPEGSISTLTIQRTEQRDSAMYRCASSYRDTTYEQYFGPGTRLTVT.

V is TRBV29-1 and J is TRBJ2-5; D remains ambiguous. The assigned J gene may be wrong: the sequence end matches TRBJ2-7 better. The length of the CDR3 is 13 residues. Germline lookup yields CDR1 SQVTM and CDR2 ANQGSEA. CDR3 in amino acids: CSALDAYSYEQYF. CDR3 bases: TGCAGCGCCCTGGACGCCTATTCCTACGAGCAGTACTTC.

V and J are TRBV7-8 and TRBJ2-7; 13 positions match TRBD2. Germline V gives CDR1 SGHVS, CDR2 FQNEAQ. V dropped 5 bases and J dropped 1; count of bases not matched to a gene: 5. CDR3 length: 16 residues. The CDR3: CASSGLAGDVSYEQYF. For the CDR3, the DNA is TGTGCCAGCAGCGGACTAGCGGGAGATGTTTCCTACGAGCAGTACTTC. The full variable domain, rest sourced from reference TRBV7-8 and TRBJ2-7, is GAGVSQSPRYKVAKRGQDVALRCDPISGHVSLFWYQQALGQGPEFLTYFQNEAQLDKSGLPSDRFFAERPEGSVSTLKIQRTQQEDSAVYLCASSGLAGDVSYEQYFGPGTRLTVT.

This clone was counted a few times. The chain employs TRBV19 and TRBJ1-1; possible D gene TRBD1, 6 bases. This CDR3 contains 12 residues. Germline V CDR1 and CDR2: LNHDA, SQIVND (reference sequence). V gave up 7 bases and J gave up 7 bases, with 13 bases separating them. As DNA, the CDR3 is TGTGCCAGTATGATGGGGACACGTGAAGCTTTCTTT. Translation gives CASMMGTREAFF. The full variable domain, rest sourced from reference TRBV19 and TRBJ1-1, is DGGITQSPKYLFRKEGQNVTLSCEQNLNHDAMYWYRQDPGQGLRLIYYSQIVNDFQKGDIAEGYSVSREKKESFPLTVTSAQKNPTAFYLCASMMGTREAFFGQGTRLTVV.

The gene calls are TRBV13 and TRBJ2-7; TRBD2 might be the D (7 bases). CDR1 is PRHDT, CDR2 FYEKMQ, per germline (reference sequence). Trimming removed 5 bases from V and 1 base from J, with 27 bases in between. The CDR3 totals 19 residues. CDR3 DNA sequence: TGTGCCAGCAGCCCCCCAGGGGTATTCGTGGGAGGGCCGTCCTACGAGCAGTACTTC. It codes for CASSPPGVFVGGPSYEQYF.

The CDR3, as DNA: TGTGCCAGCAGTTTCCAACCAGCGGGCCTCTCCTACGAGCAGTACTTC. Its translation is CASSFQPAGLSYEQYF. J is TRBJ2-7 and V is TRBV27, with a tentative D call TRBD2 (6 bases). CDR3 length: 16 amino acids. Trimming stripped 3 bases from V and 0 bases from J, with 15 bases between. The germline CDR1 and CDR2 sequences are MNHEY and SMNVEV (reference sequence).

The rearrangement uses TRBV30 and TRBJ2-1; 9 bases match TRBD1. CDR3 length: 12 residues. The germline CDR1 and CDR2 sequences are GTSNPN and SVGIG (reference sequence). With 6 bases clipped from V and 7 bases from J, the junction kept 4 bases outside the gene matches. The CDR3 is CACGQGLNEQFF. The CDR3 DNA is TGTGCCTGCGGACAGGGGCTAAATGAGCAGTTCTTC.

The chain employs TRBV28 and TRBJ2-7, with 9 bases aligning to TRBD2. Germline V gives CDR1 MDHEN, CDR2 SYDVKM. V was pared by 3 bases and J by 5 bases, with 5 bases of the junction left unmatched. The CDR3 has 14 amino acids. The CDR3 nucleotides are TGTGCCAGCAGTTTTATAGTAGCGGGAGACGAGCAGTACTTC. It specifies CASSFIVAGDEQYF.

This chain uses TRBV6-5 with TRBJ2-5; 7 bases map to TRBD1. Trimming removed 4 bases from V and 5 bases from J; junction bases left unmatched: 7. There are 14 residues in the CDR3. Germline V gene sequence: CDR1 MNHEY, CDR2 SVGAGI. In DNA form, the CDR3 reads TGTGCCAGCAGTTCGCTGACAGGGATGGAGACCCAGTACTTC. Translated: CASSSLTGMETQYF.

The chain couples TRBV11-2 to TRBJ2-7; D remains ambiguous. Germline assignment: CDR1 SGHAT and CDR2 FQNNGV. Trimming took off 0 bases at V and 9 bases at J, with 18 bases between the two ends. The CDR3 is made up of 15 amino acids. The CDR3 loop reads CASSLELTKYIRQYF. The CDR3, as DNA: TGTGCCAGCAGCTTAGAACTCACCAAATATATCAGGCAGTACTTC.

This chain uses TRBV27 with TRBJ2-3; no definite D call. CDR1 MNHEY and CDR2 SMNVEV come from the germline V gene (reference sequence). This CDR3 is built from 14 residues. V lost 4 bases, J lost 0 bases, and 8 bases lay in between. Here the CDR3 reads CASSYRLSTDTQYF. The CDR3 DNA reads TGTGCCAGCAGTTACCGTTTAAGCACAGATACGCAGTATTTT.

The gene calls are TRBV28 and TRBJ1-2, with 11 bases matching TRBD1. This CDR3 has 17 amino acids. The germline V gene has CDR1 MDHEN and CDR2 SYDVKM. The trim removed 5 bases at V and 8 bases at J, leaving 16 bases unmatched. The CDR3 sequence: CASSTLEERDRGDGYTF. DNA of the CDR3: TGTGCCAGCAGTACATTAGAAGAACGGGACAGGGGGGACGGCTACACCTTC.